These 26 T cell receptor beta chains were sequenced from one sample in a study of cytomegalovirus exposure and HLA in healthy donors. Sequencing was performed with immunoSEQ multiplex PCR; in TCRdb, only in-frame clones are kept and a portion is missing. This table has 70,000 to 80,000 clones, about 94% appearing once. The material sequenced was PBMCs. Every receptor here comes from a woman younger than 30 in good health and CMV-seropositive.

This chain uses TRBV15 with TRBJ1-3; a possible D gene is TRBD1 (5 bases). The length of the CDR3 is 15 residues. The V gene's germline CDR1 is LNHNV and CDR2 YYDKDF (reference sequence). The V end lost 4 bases, the J end lost 3 bases, and 13 bases lay between the germline ends. The CDR3 loop reads CATSIRSGIGNTIYF. CDR3 nucleotide sequence: TGTGCCACCAGCATTCGTTCAGGGATTGGAAACACCATATATTTT.

The chain couples TRBV9 to TRBJ1-3, with D possibly being TRBD1 (5 bases). The CDR3 consists of 15 residues. Trimming pared 4 bases from V and 1 base from J, leaving 12 bases between. Germline values: CDR1 SGDLS, CDR2 YYNGEE. The CDR3: CASSPTVTSGNTIYF. The DNA of the CDR3 is TGTGCCAGCAGCCCGACAGTAACATCTGGAAACACCATATATTTT.

V usage is TRBV4-1 and J usage is TRBJ2-5, with TRBD2 matching over 10 bases. CDR1 MGHRA and CDR2 YSYEKL come from the germline V gene. The CDR3 runs to 17 residues. V was pared by 0 bases and J by 2 bases, with 6 bases of the junction left unmatched. CDR3 protein: CASSQDGLAGAQETQYF. Here the CDR3 DNA reads TGCGCCAGCAGCCAAGATGGGCTAGCGGGAGCACAAGAGACCCAGTACTTC.

The rearrangement uses TRBV9 and TRBJ2-2; 9 bases fit TRBD2. The germline CDR1 and CDR2 sequences are SGDLS and YYNGEE. This CDR3 region has 17 residues. J gave up 0 bases and V 1 base, and 4 bases lay outside the gene matches. In DNA, the CDR3 is TGTGCCAGCAGCGTACTAAGCGGGGGGACGAACACCGGGGAGCTGTTTTTT. This encodes CASSVLSGGTNTGELFF.

This chain connects TRBV7-9 to TRBJ1-1; 11 bases map to TRBD1. V lost 0 bases and J lost 7; bases outside the gene matches: 10. CDR3 length: 17 residues. Per the germline V gene, CDR1 is SEHNR and CDR2 is FQNEAQ (reference sequence). CDR3 bases: TGTGCCAGCAGCTTAGCGGAGGGGGACAGGGGGAGCTATGAAGCTTTCTTT. It encodes CASSLAEGDRGSYEAFF.

This chain uses TRBV5-1 with TRBJ2-2; D is possibly TRBD1 (6 bases). The ends were cut back, 3 bases at V and 0 bases at J, with 12 bases in the middle. The CDR3 runs 16 residues. Germline V CDR1 and CDR2: SGHRS, YFSETQ. The CDR3 protein is CASSYDRSANTGELFF. The DNA for the CDR3 is TGCGCCAGCAGCTATGACAGGTCCGCGAACACCGGGGAGCTGTTTTTT.

This chain joins TRBV6-4 and TRBJ2-1; TRBD2 aligns across 8 bases. This CDR3 has 13 residues. Germline V gives CDR1 MRHNA, CDR2 SNTAGT. V gave up 3 bases and J gave up 6 bases; unmatched junction bases: 1. CDR3 sequence: CASSDGTSNEQFF. CDR3 DNA: TGTGCCAGCAGTGATGGGACTAGCAATGAGCAGTTCTTC.

This sequence joins TRBV27 and TRBJ1-6; D gene uncertain. CDR1 MNHEY and CDR2 SMNVEV come from the germline V gene (reference sequence). The CDR3 sequence is 16 residues long. The V end lost 5 bases, the J end lost 7 bases, and 18 bases lay between the germline ends. The CDR3 spells CASSLWAGSPNSPLHF. The CDR3 DNA sequence: TGTGCCAGCAGTCTGTGGGCGGGGAGTCCCAATTCACCCCTCCACTTT.

In nucleotides, the CDR3 is TGTGCCAGTAGTATTATAGCGGGAGCCGCGCCGAATATCAATCAGCCCCAGCATTTT. Amino acids: CASSIIAGAAPNINQPQHF. The chain uses TRBV19 and TRBJ1-5; D ambiguous. The CDR3 loop spans 19 amino acids. Trimming shortened V by 3 bases and J by 3 bases, and 24 bases separated the two germline ends. Germline-derived CDR1 and CDR2 are LNHDA and SQIVND (reference sequence).

Regarding this clone: Relative to the germline gene, one junction end is altered; a read error may explain this. The chain has TRBV7-7 and TRBJ2-5, with D maybe TRBD2 (5 bases). The CDR3 totals 14 residues. Germline assignment: CDR1 SSHAT and CDR2 FNYEAQ (reference sequence). The CDR3 DNA reads TGTGCTAGCAGCTCGGACGGGGTAGGAAAGACCCAGTACTTC. As protein: CASSSDGVGKTQYF.

This chain joins TRBV19 and TRBJ1-5, with 10 positions matching TRBD1. V shed 8 bases and J 4 bases; nucleotides not matched to a gene: 2. CDR1 is LNHDA and CDR2 is SQIVND in the germline V gene (reference sequence). The CDR3 sequence is 13 residues long. The CDR3 region is CASGDRGNQPQHF. The CDR3, as DNA: TGTGCCAGTGGGGACAGGGGAAATCAGCCCCAGCATTTT.

V is TRBV28 and J is TRBJ1-2; D not certain. Germline CDR1 is MDHEN and CDR2 is SYDVKM. Deletions cut 2 bases from V and 3 bases from J, with 10 bases between. There are 14 residues in the CDR3. CDR3 bases: TGTGCCAGCAGTTTACAGCGTTGGGACTATGGCTACACCTTC. Protein product: CASSLQRWDYGYTF.

The V and J genes are TRBV27 and TRBJ2-1, with 7 bases aligning to TRBD1. In germline, CDR1 is MNHEY, CDR2 SMNVEV (reference sequence). The CDR3 sequence is 15 residues long. V dropped 1 base and J dropped 6; count of bases not matched to a gene: 6. In nucleotides, the CDR3 is TGTGCCAGCAGTTTATGGGGGACAGTAGGCAATGAGCAGTTCTTC. Translated: CASSLWGTVGNEQFF.

J is TRBJ1-2 and V is TRBV5-1; perhaps TRBD1 as D (5 bases). V gave up 4 bases and J gave up 1 base, with 14 bases separating them. CDR1 SGHRS and CDR2 YFSETQ come from the germline V gene. The length of the CDR3 is 15 residues. CDR3 sequence: CASSLSPTDNYGYTF. The CDR3 DNA follows: TGCGCCAGCAGCCTCAGCCCGACAGATAACTATGGCTACACCTTC. The variable domain in full, with the rest retrieved from reference TRBV5-1 and TRBJ1-2, is KAGVTQTPRYLIKTRGQQVTLSCSPISGHRSVSWYQQTPGQGLQFLFEYFSETQRNKGNFPGRFSGRQFSNSRSEMNVSTLELGDSALYLCASSLSPTDNYGYTFGSGTRLTVV.

V gene TRBV7-9 combines with J gene TRBJ1-6; TRBD1 is a possible D gene (6 bases). The germline V gene encodes CDR1 SEHNR and CDR2 FQNEAQ (reference sequence). Trimming removed 3 bases at V and 0 bases at J, with 12 bases between. CDR3 length equals 17 residues. CDR3 residues: CASSLDRASSYNSPLHF. The DNA for the CDR3 is TGTGCCAGCAGCTTGGACAGAGCAAGCTCCTATAATTCACCCCTCCACTTT. The full variable domain, rest sourced from reference TRBV7-9 and TRBJ1-6, is DTGVSQNPRHKITKRGQNVTFRCDPISEHNRLYWYRQTLGQGPEFLTYFQNEAQLEKSRLLSDRFSAERPKGSFSTLEIQRTEQGDSAMYLCASSLDRASSYNSPLHFGNGTRLTVT.

The chain employs TRBV29-1 and TRBJ2-3; D remains unclear. CDR1 is SQVTM, CDR2 ANQGSEA, per germline. Trimming shortened V by 4 bases and J by 8 bases, and 13 bases separated the two germline ends. There are 12 residues in the CDR3. The CDR3 bases are TGCAGCGTTGGAGGCTCGGAATCTACGCAGTATTTT. Translated, it gives CSVGGSESTQYF.

The chain couples TRBV29-1 to TRBJ1-5; 10 nucleotides match TRBD1. V lost 6 bases to trimming and J lost 5 bases; unmatched junction nucleotides: 4. Germline V gene lookup returns CDR1 SQVTM and CDR2 ANQGSEA. The CDR3 extends over 13 amino acids. The CDR3 sequence: CSVGTGVHQPQHF. In DNA, the CDR3 is TGCAGCGTAGGGACAGGGGTACATCAGCCCCAGCATTTT.

V usage is TRBV15 and J usage is TRBJ2-5, with D uncertain. Trimming took 3 bases from V and 6 from J, leaving 14 bases between them. Per germline, CDR1 LNHNV and CDR2 YYDKDF (reference sequence). There are 14 residues in the CDR3. This CDR3 is CATSSLGNRQTQYF. CDR3 nucleotide sequence: TGTGCCACCAGCAGTTTAGGTAACAGACAGACCCAGTACTTC.

The chain has TRBV28 and TRBJ1-5, with 12 bases fitting TRBD1. This CDR3 spans 17 amino acids. CDR1 MDHEN and CDR2 SYDVKM come from the germline V gene. V was clipped by 4 bases and J by 1 base; unmatched bases: 5. The CDR3 reads CASSYRDRGRSNQPQHF. DNA for the CDR3: TGTGCCAGCAGTTACCGGGACAGGGGGCGAAGCAATCAGCCCCAGCATTTT.

The chain carries TRBV18 and TRBJ1-5; no firm D call. Between the trimmed V and J ends, which lost 4 bases and 5 bases, there was a span of 9 bases. Germline CDR1 KGHSH, CDR2 LQKENI. The CDR3 is 13 residues long. In DNA, the CDR3 is TGTGCCAGCTCACGGGAGCTCGATCAGCCCCAGCATTTT. Its protein is CASSRELDQPQHF.

The chain employs TRBV27 and TRBJ1-2; 8 bases agree with TRBD1. From germline, CDR1 is MNHEY and CDR2 SMNVEV (reference sequence). V trimming: 3 bases; J trimming: 6 bases; junction bases outside the gene matches: 12. The CDR3 has 16 amino acids. The CDR3 protein is CASSFRGRSGVDGYTF. The CDR3 coding sequence is TGTGCCAGCAGTTTCAGGGGGCGATCTGGGGTAGATGGCTACACCTTC.

The rearrangement links TRBV30 to TRBJ2-6; D is possibly TRBD2 (6 bases). Germline CDR1 is GTSNPN and CDR2 is SVGIG (reference sequence). The CDR3 spans 15 residues. V lost 1 base to trimming and J lost 2 bases, with 9 bases between them. The CDR3 nucleotides are TGTGCCTGGAGTGAAGGAGGGGCTGGGGCCAACGTCCTGACTTTC. It is translated as CAWSEGGAGANVLTF.

The chain joins TRBV19 to TRBJ2-1; possible D gene TRBD1, 6 bases. In germline, CDR1 is LNHDA, CDR2 SQIVND (reference sequence). The CDR3 contains 15 residues. The V end lost 4 bases, the J end lost 3 bases, and 13 bases lay between the germline ends. CDR3 in DNA: TGTGCCAGTAGTAGTCAGGGGATTTACTACAATGAGCAGTTCTTC. Translated: CASSSQGIYYNEQFF.

This clone was detected once. V usage is TRBV19 and J usage is TRBJ1-2, with 7 positions matching TRBD1. Germline lookup yields CDR1 LNHDA and CDR2 SQIVND (reference sequence). This CDR3 has 16 amino acids. J gave up 0 bases and V 3 bases, and 7 bases lay outside the gene matches. This chain's CDR3 is CASSMRAGGTNYGYTF. CDR3 nucleotide sequence: TGTGCCAGTAGTATGAGGGCAGGGGGGACTAACTATGGCTACACCTTC.

The genes are TRBV19 and TRBJ1-2, with D hard to call. The CDR3 has 14 residues. Germline V gene lookup returns CDR1 LNHDA and CDR2 SQIVND (reference sequence). With 3 bases removed from V and 2 bases from J, the gap between germline ends came to 10 bases. As DNA, the CDR3 is TGTGCCAGTAGTATTGCCAGAAAAAACTATGGCTACACCTTC. Protein sequence: CASSIARKNYGYTF.

The chain employs TRBV27 and TRBJ1-2; tentative D call: TRBD1 (6 bases). Germline loops: CDR1 MNHEY, CDR2 SMNVEV (reference sequence). This CDR3 spans 15 amino acids. Trimming pared 5 bases from V and 1 base from J, leaving 14 bases between. CDR3 protein: CASSPNTGINYGYTF. The CDR3, as DNA: TGTGCCAGCAGTCCTAATACAGGGATTAACTATGGCTACACCTTC.